The 28 T cell receptor beta chains in this list originate from one sample, sequenced in a study of monozygotic twins with inflammatory bowel disease. After re-calling the 5' RACE reads, TCRdb lists one entry per CDR3 protein, DNA absent. The sample table sets out under 350,000 distinct CDR3 sequences. The sample consisted of blood. These receptors originate from a human donor with ulcerative colitis or Crohn's disease, or a healthy co-twin of an affected twin (not recorded which).

J is TRBJ2-5 and V is TRBV4-3; with no DNA, the TCRdb D assignment of TRBD1 cannot be verified. Germline values: CDR1 LGHNA, CDR2 YSLEER. The CDR3 totals 15 residues. The CDR3: CASSQDRGRQETQYF.

The chain recombines TRBV7-8 with TRBJ2-7; no DNA is available, so the TRBD1 call from TCRdb remains unchecked. This CDR3 is built from 15 residues. Germline loops: CDR1 SGHVS, CDR2 FQNEAQ. CDR3 protein: CASSPRTGLGLMGYF.

J is TRBJ1-6 and V is TRBV20-1; TCRdb names TRBD1, which stays unverified in the absence of DNA. CDR1 DFQATT and CDR2 SNEGSKA come from the germline V gene (reference sequence). The CDR3 is made up of 14 amino acids. CDR3 amino acids: CSAKQDPNNSPLHF.

The J gene is TRBJ2-1, the V gene TRBV12-3 or TRBV12-4; TCRdb proposes TRBD1, but this gene call is untestable without DNA. The CDR3 totals 12 residues. The CDR3 region is CASSGGVVEQFF.

This chain uses TRBV6-1 with TRBJ2-7; TCRdb designates TRBD1, a call that cannot be tested without DNA. The germline CDR1 and CDR2 sequences are MNHNS and SASEGT. This CDR3 has 15 residues. CDR3 in amino acids: CASSERGTGPYEQYF.

This chain's CDR3 is CASSLAGLAGEEQYF. The genes are TRBV7-6 and TRBJ2-7; as DNA is missing, the TRBD2 call by TCRdb cannot be tested. The CDR3 totals 15 residues. Germline V gene data show CDR1 as SGHVS and CDR2 as FNYEAQ.

This rearrangement joins TRBV20-1 to TRBJ1-1. The CDR3 sequence is 11 residues long. Germline assignment: CDR1 DFQATT and CDR2 SNEGSKA (reference sequence). CDR3 loop: CSAKQWSEAFF.

V gene TRBV2 combines with J gene TRBJ2-5. Germline V lookup: CDR1 SNHLY, CDR2 FYNNEI. The CDR3 consists of 11 residues. CDR3 sequence: CASSYSQTQYF.

This chain links TRBV9 with TRBJ1-2; TCRdb returns TRBD1, unconfirmable since there is no DNA. This CDR3 region has 15 residues. Germline V gene data show CDR1 as SGDLS and CDR2 as YYNGEE. This CDR3 reads CASSPGQVSNYGYTF.

This sequence joins TRBV27 and TRBJ2-1. The CDR3 totals 15 residues. The V gene's germline CDR1 is MNHEY and CDR2 SMNVEV (reference sequence). The chain's CDR3 is CASSLMGLGYNEQFF.

This chain uses TRBV6-1 with TRBJ2-7; TCRdb proposes TRBD1, but this gene call is untestable without DNA. The V gene's germline CDR1 is MNHNS and CDR2 SASEGT. The CDR3 has 13 residues. CDR3 amino acids: CASIRDSTYERYF.

The chain combines TRBV9 with TRBJ1-1. The CDR3 contains 14 residues. Germline-derived CDR1 and CDR2 are SGDLS and YYNGEE. The CDR3 is CASSVVASYTEAFF.

The chain uses TRBV4-3 and TRBJ2-7; no DNA is available, so the TRBD1 call from TCRdb remains unchecked. Germline V lookup: CDR1 LGHNA, CDR2 YSLEER. The CDR3 sequence is 15 residues long. CDR3 loop: CASSQDRGGYYEQYF.

This rearrangement joins TRBV7-2 to TRBJ1-2; TCRdb gives TRBD1 as the D gene, but with no DNA this cannot be confirmed. Germline V gene data show CDR1 as SGHTA and CDR2 as FQGNSA. The CDR3 spans 14 residues. This CDR3 is CASSPDRLGYGYTF. The full variable domain, with the rest looked up from reference TRBV7-2 and TRBJ1-2, is GAGVSQSPSNKVTEKGKDVELRCDPISGHTALYWYRQSLGQGLEFLIYFQGNSAPDKSGLPSDRFSAERTGGSVSTLTIQRTQQEDSAVYLCASSPDRLGYGYTFGSGTRLTVV.

The chain carries TRBV10-2 and TRBJ2-3; the TCRdb call, TRBD1, lacks DNA for checking. This CDR3 spans 16 amino acids. CDR1 and CDR2 from the germline V gene are WSHSY and SAAADI. CDR3 in amino acids: CASRRSPGVPTDTQYF.

V usage is TRBV6-5 and J usage is TRBJ2-1; the TCRdb call, TRBD2, lacks DNA for checking. In germline, CDR1 is MNHEY, CDR2 SVGAGI. There are 17 residues in the CDR3. The CDR3 protein is CASSYTSLVHGYNEQFF.

The chain recombines TRBV5-4 with TRBJ2-3. The CDR3 spans 16 residues. Germline-derived CDR1 and CDR2 are SGHNT and YYREEE (reference sequence). This CDR3 reads CASSLNRIVSTDTQYF.

The chain has TRBV29-1 and TRBJ2-1. From germline, CDR1 is SQVTM and CDR2 ANQGSEA. There are 11 residues in the CDR3. CDR3 region: CSATEYNEQFF.

The chain couples TRBV28 to TRBJ1-5; TCRdb returns TRBD1, unconfirmable since there is no DNA. Germline CDR1 MDHEN, CDR2 SYDVKM. CDR3 length: 12 residues. The CDR3 is CASRQGSQPQHF.

CDR3 amino acids: CASSKSRQGKQETQYF. V and J are TRBV21-1 and TRBJ2-5; TCRdb designates TRBD1, a call that cannot be tested without DNA. TRBV21-1 is classified as a pseudogene. This CDR3 spans 16 amino acids.

The chain links TRBV30 to TRBJ1-5; the D call of TRBD1 rests on TCRdb alone, since no DNA is present to check it. The germline V gene encodes CDR1 GTSNPN and CDR2 SVGIG (reference sequence). CDR3 length: 16 amino acids. Here the CDR3 reads CAWSVGGTGRNQPQHF.

The genes are TRBV12-5 and TRBJ2-7. Germline-derived CDR1 and CDR2 are LGHNT and FRNRAP. The CDR3 is 13 amino acids. CDR3 sequence reads: CASGLDTSHEQYF.

The chain has TRBV12-3 or TRBV12-4 and TRBJ2-5. The CDR3 runs 11 residues. This chain's CDR3 is CASSLSAAQYF.

V usage is TRBV5-1 and J usage is TRBJ2-7; TCRdb returns TRBD1, unconfirmable since there is no DNA. This CDR3 has 13 residues. The V gene's germline CDR1 is SGHRS and CDR2 YFSETQ. The CDR3 loop reads CASMRGQGHEQYF. Variable domain in full (rest from reference TRBV5-1 and TRBJ2-7): KAGVTQTPRYLIKTRGQQVTLSCSPISGHRSVSWYQQTPGQGLQFLFEYFSETQRNKGNFPGRFSGRQFSNSRSEMNVSTLELGDSALYLCASMRGQGHEQYFGPGTRLTVT.

The rearrangement links TRBV3-1 to TRBJ2-7. Germline values: CDR1 LGHDT, CDR2 YNNKEL (reference sequence). The CDR3 loop spans 14 amino acids. The CDR3 reads CASSTRRLNYEQYF.

V usage is TRBV6-5 and J usage is TRBJ2-2; without DNA, the TCRdb call of TRBD1 cannot be checked. In germline, CDR1 is MNHEY, CDR2 SVGAGI. CDR3 length: 17 amino acids. The CDR3 sequence is CASSSQHGTALTGELFF.

The genes are TRBV4-3 and TRBJ2-1. Looked up from germline, CDR1 is LGHNA and CDR2 is YSLEER. The CDR3 runs 15 residues. CDR3 amino acids: CASSQDRNPRNEQFF.

The chain carries TRBV4-3 and TRBJ1-5. This CDR3 is built from 13 residues. Germline loops: CDR1 LGHNA, CDR2 YSLEER. The CDR3: CASSQGVSQPQHF.